A selection of T cell receptor beta chains follows, all from one sample in a study of cytomegalovirus exposure and HLA in healthy donors. TCRdb's table, derived via immunoSEQ multiplex PCR, lists solely in-frame clones and lacks some. The data contain more than 95,000 clones, approximately 86% of them seen just once; the ten biggest clones take up over 5%. Sequencing used PBMCs. These receptors were collected from a man aged 18 to 30 in good health and CMV-seronegative. Each CDR3 is given with its conserved first and last residue. Fields, in order: J gene, V gene, clone size, D gene, CDR3 protein, CDR3 DNA. The D gene is left open where the match is weak. Expanded clones get a size class; other rows say once, few or many, or leave the size out.

TRBJ1-5	TRBV27	.	.	CASSLGPGNNQPQHF	TGTGCCAGCAGTTTAGGCCCAGGGAACAATCAGCCCCAGCATTTT
TRBJ2-1	TRBV25-1	.	TRBD1	CASSDPTGLSSYNEQFF	TGTGCCAGCAGTGATCCGACAGGGCTAAGCTCCTACAATGAGCAGTTCTTC
TRBJ1-4	TRBV6-5	few	.	CASSRGGWNEKLFF	TGTGCCAGCAGTAGGGGGGGCTGGAATGAAAAACTGTTTTTT
TRBJ2-3	TRBV9	.	.	CASSVRPGTPPTDTQYF	TGTGCCAGCAGCGTCCGACCCGGGACTCCCCCCACAGATACGCAGTATTTT
TRBJ2-6	TRBV4-3	.	TRBD1	CASSQAGQGLSGANVLTF	TGCGCCAGCAGCCAGGCGGGACAGGGTCTTTCTGGGGCCAACGTCCTGACTTTC
TRBJ2-3	TRBV7-9	.	TRBD1	CASSTPGTAGRVSTDTQYF	TGTGCCAGCAGCACCCCCGGGACAGCAGGACGCGTAAGCACAGATACGCAGTATTTT
TRBJ1-2	TRBV19	.	.	CASTRGGPRNYGYTF	TGTGCCAGTACCAGGGGTGGGCCACGAAACTATGGCTACACCTTC
TRBJ2-5	TRBV28	.	.	CASKNRGWETQYF	TGTGCCAGCAAAAATCGGGGATGGGAGACCCAGTACTTC
TRBJ2-7	TRBV27	.	TRBD1	CASSLCGTGRTSCEQYF	TGTGCCAGCAGTTTATGTGGGACAGGACGTACGAGTTGCGAGCAGTACTTC
TRBJ2-7	TRBV27	.	TRBD2	CASSFHRGTSGPSYEQYF	TGTGCCAGCAGTTTCCACAGAGGGACTAGCGGGCCTTCCTACGAGCAGTACTTC
TRBJ2-7	TRBV11-3	.	TRBD2	CASSLGRRGVGSGIYEQYF	TGTGCCAGCAGCTTAGGTCGAAGAGGCGTCGGCAGCGGGATCTACGAGCAGTACTTC
TRBJ1-2	TRBV6-5	.	TRBD1	CASRVPGGLNGYTF	TGTGCCAGCAGGGTTCCAGGGGGGCTGAATGGCTACACCTTC
TRBJ2-7	TRBV2	few	.	CASSTDPDSYEQYF	TGTGCCAGCAGTACCGACCCCGACTCCTACGAGCAGTACTTC
TRBJ2-1	TRBV25-1	once	.	CASSVHINEQFF	TGTGCCAGCAGTGTACACATAAATGAGCAGTTCTTC
TRBJ1-1	TRBV6-6	few	TRBD1	CASSYSDREAEAFF	TGTGCCAGCAGTTACTCGGACAGGGAGGCTGAAGCTTTCTTT
TRBJ2-7	TRBV10-1	few	.	CASHGRRSYEHYF	TGTGCCAGCCACGGCAGGAGGTCCTACGAGCACTACTTC
TRBJ1-3	TRBV5-1	.	.	CASSSRQLGSGNTIYF	TGCGCCAGCAGCTCTCGACAGCTAGGCTCTGGAAACACCATATATTTT
TRBJ1-2	TRBV19	few	.	CASSIPSRGYTF	TGTGCCAGTAGTATTCCCTCTCGTGGCTACACCTTC
TRBJ2-7	TRBV5-1	.	TRBD1	CASSLVIDRGHEQYF	TGCGCCAGCAGCTTGGTTATCGACAGGGGGCACGAGCAGTACTTC
TRBJ1-1	TRBV14	.	.	CASSRWAGVTNTEAFF	TGTGCCAGCAGCCGATGGGCCGGGGTTACGAACACTGAAGCTTTCTTT
TRBJ1-4	TRBV19	.	.	CASSILSGSNEKLFF	TGTGCCAGTAGTATCTTGTCAGGTTCCAATGAAAAACTGTTTTTT
TRBJ2-7	TRBV6-5	.	.	CASSYSFDSYEQYF	TGTGCCAGCAGTTACTCGTTCGACTCCTACGAGCAGTACTTC
TRBJ2-1	TRBV6-4	.	TRBD2	CASSRTSGSSYNEQFF	TGTGCCAGCAGCAGGACTAGCGGGAGCTCCTACAATGAGCAGTTCTTC
TRBJ1-1	TRBV4-3	.	.	CASSRPREGRKAFF	TGCGCCAGCAGCCGACCCCGGGAGGGGCGAAAAGCTTTCTTT
TRBJ2-1	TRBV7-3	few	TRBD2	CASSSTSGRDEQFF	TGTGCCAGCAGCTCGACTAGCGGGAGGGATGAGCAGTTCTTC
TRBJ1-2	TRBV6-6	.	TRBD1	CASSYEGANSYTF	TGTGCCAGCAGTTACGAGGGGGCGAATAGCTACACCTTC
TRBJ2-5	TRBV7-6	.	.	CASSPQVKQETQYF	TGTGCCAGCAGCCCCCAGGTGAAACAAGAGACCCAGTACTTC
TRBJ1-6	TRBV30	few	.	CAWDRLNYNSPLHF	TGTGCCTGGGACCGACTCAATTATAATTCACCCCTCCACTTT
TRBJ2-5	TRBV6-1	.	TRBD2	CASSTLAGQETQYF	TGTGCCAGCAGCACACTAGCGGGACAAGAGACCCAGTACTTC
TRBJ1-1	TRBV7-2	.	TRBD1	CASSHPTGDIIDTEAFF	TGTGCCAGCAGCCACCCGACAGGGGACATAATAGACACTGAAGCTTTCTTT
TRBJ2-5	TRBV7-6	once	TRBD2	CASSPRREAGVRETQYF	TGTGCCAGCAGCCCAAGGAGAGAAGCGGGAGTACGGGAGACCCAGTACTTC
TRBJ1-2	TRBV2	.	.	CASRAGNYGYTF	TGTGCCAGCAGGGCAGGGAACTATGGCTACACCTTC
TRBJ2-5	TRBV7-9	.	TRBD1	CSSIGGRDRRGRPQETQYF	TGTTCCAGCATTGGGGGGCGGGACAGGAGAGGTCGGCCCCAAGAGACCCAGTACTTC
TRBJ2-3	TRBV9	.	TRBD2	CASSAERGRVVGTQYF	TGTGCCAGCAGCGCAGAACGCGGGAGGGTTGTTGGGACGCAGTATTTT
TRBJ2-1	TRBV7-9	.	TRBD2	CASSFGGGPGNEQFF	TGTGCCAGCAGCTTTGGGGGAGGGCCGGGCAATGAGCAGTTCTTC
TRBJ2-7	TRBV7-2	.	.	CASSTNRELSEQYF	TGTGCCAGCAGCACTAACAGGGAACTCTCCGAGCAGTACTTC
TRBJ2-3	TRBV5-4	once	TRBD1	CASSDPTGGTDTQYF	TGTGCCAGCAGCGACCCGACAGGGGGGACAGATACGCAGTATTTT
TRBJ2-7	TRBV27	.	.	CASSLLGQLEEQYF	TGTGCCAGCAGTTTACTCGGACAGCTTGAGGAGCAGTACTTC
TRBJ2-7	TRBV18	.	TRBD1	CASSLVQGATLGREQYF	TGTGCCAGCTCACTCGTACAGGGGGCGACTTTGGGGAGGGAGCAGTACTTC
TRBJ2-4	TRBV6-5	.	.	CATSEGAKNIQYF	TGTGCCACCTCGGAGGGAGCCAAAAACATTCAGTACTTC
TRBJ2-3	TRBV29-1	.	.	CSVAPRSGDTQYF	TGCAGCGTCGCGCCGCGGAGCGGAGATACGCAGTATTTT